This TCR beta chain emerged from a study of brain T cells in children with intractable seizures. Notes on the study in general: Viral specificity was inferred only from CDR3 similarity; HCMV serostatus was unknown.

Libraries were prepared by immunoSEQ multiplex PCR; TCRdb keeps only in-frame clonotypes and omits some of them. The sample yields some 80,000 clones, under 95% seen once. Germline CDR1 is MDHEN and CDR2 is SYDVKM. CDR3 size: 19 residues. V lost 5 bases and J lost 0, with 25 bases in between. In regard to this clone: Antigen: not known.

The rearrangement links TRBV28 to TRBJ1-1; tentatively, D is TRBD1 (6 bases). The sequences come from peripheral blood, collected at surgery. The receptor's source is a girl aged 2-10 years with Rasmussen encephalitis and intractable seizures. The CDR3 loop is CASSPYFVTGRGMNTEAFF. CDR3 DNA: TGTGCCAGCAGTCCATATTTTGTCACAGGGAGGGGAATGAACACTGAAGCTTTCTTT.